This record concerns one TCR beta chain sequence. Under the authors' procedure: Reference gene primers were amplified, and this amplification served to estimate nucleated cell counts. Measured with immunoSEQ multiplex PCR; TCRdb has only the in-frame clones, and not every one. D and trimming were read from the DNA, whereas the V and J calls and clone size are those reported in that table. In the table there are 200,000 to 250,000 clones, 84% of which are singletons. Trimming removed 2 bases from V and 4 bases from J, with 9 bases in between. The CDR3 is 15 amino acids. CDR1 and CDR2 from the germline V gene are SGHTA and FQGTGA. The data were obtained in a study of blood T cell repertoires in COVID-19. Study context: From T cells, B-cell-depleted T cells, or PBMCs came the material, which was cDNA or gDNA.

The J gene is TRBJ1-6, the V gene TRBV7-3; D gene uncertain. Sequencing was performed on peripheral blood. The clonotype comes from a woman in her forties or fifties with active or convalescent COVID-19. The CDR3 DNA sequence: TGTGCCAGCAGCTTATTGGGCCAGTATAATTCACCCCTCCACTTT. Translating it yields CASSLLGQYNSPLHF.